The 4 T cell receptor beta chains below come from one sample, sequenced in a study of human T cells and chemical hapten exposure. TCRdb ran MiXCR on the RACE reads and lists one entry per CDR3 protein. In the table there are approximately 59,000 distinct CDR3 sequences, around 6.1% of which are singletons. Stated time point: healthy volunteer bleed at 6 weeks. Researchers extracted total RNA from unfractionated whole blood. The specimen sequenced was whole blood. The receptors come from a female donor in good health. Some clones in this sample may be carry-over from other donors' samples.

At least ten counts were recorded for this clonotype. The chain is built from TRBV10-3 and TRBJ2-6; D possibly matches TRBD1 or TRBD2 (5 bases each). V was trimmed by 4 bases and J by 0 bases, leaving 13 bases between them. CDR3 length equals 17 residues. CDR1 and CDR2 from the germline V gene are ENHRY and SYGVKD. In DNA, the CDR3 is TGTGCCATCAGTGGCGTCCGGGACGGCTCTGGGGCCAACGTCCTGACTTTC. Translating it yields CAISGVRDGSGANVLTF.

The rearrangement links TRBV19 to TRBJ1-2; TRBD1 agrees at 7 bases. Per germline, CDR1 LNHDA and CDR2 SQIVND (reference sequence). The CDR3 is 14 amino acids. V trimming: 6 bases; J trimming: 4 bases; junction bases outside the gene matches: 8. This CDR3 reads CASSNVGQLYGYTF. In DNA, the CDR3 is TGTGCCAGTAGCAACGTGGGACAGCTCTATGGCTACACCTTC.

This clonotype was detected many times. The gene calls are TRBV20-1 and TRBJ2-7, with D unresolved. Between the trimmed V and J ends, which lost 6 bases and 4 bases, there was a span of 16 bases. The germline CDR1 and CDR2 sequences are DFQATT and SNEGSKA (reference sequence). This CDR3 spans 13 amino acids. The CDR3 spells CSALAGATYEQYF. DNA of the CDR3: TGCAGTGCCCTCGCAGGCGCCACATACGAGCAGTACTTC.

This clonotype has ten or more counts. CDR3 sequence reads: CASSEYEGRGDTQYF. The CDR3, as DNA: TGTGCCAGCAGTGAATATGAGGGAAGGGGAGATACGCAGTATTTT. This chain links TRBV6-1 with TRBJ2-3; perhaps D is TRBD1 or TRBD2 (5 bases each). The CDR3 covers 15 residues. The germline V and J ends were trimmed by 2 bases and 5 bases, with 14 bases remaining between them. Germline-derived CDR1 and CDR2 are MNHNS and SASEGT.